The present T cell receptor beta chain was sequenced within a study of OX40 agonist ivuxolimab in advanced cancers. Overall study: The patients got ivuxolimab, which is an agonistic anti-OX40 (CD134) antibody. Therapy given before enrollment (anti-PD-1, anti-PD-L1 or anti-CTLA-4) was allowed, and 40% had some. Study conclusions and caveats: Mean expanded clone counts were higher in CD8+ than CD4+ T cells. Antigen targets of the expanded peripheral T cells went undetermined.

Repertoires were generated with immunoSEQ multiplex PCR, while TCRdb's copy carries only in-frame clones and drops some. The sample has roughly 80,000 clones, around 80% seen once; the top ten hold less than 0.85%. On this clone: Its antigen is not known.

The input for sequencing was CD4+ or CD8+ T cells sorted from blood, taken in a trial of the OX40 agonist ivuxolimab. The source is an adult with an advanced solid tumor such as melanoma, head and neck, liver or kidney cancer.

CDR3 sequence reads: CASSPGLAANTGELFF. DNA for the CDR3: TGTGCCAGCAGCCCCGGACTGGCAGCGAACACCGGGGAGCTGTTTTTT. V and J are TRBV7-3 and TRBJ2-2; a weak D match, TRBD2 (5 bases). Trimming removed 5 bases at V and 0 bases at J, with 13 bases between. The CDR3 is 16 residues long. Germline CDR1 SGHTA, CDR2 FQGTGA. Full variable domain (missing parts from reference TRBV7-3 and TRBJ2-2): GAGVSQTPSNKVTEKGKYVELRCDPISGHTALYWYRQSLGQGPEFLIYFQGTGAADDSGLPNDRFFAVRPEGSVSTLKIQRTERGDSAVYLCASSPGLAANTGELFFGEGSRLTVL.